These 21 T cell receptor beta chains originate from one sample sequenced in a study of cytomegalovirus exposure and HLA in healthy donors. PCR primers comprised 60 Vbeta and 13 Jbeta primers. Assay used: immunoSEQ multiplex PCR; TCRdb lists only in-frame clones, some missing. The profile covers 82,000 or so clones, with about 70% appearing a single time and around 6.5% taken by the ten largest. The source material was PBMCs. These receptors came from a woman aged 50 to 60 in good health and CMV-seropositive.

This CDR3 reads CASRAGTGSYEQYF. As DNA, the CDR3 is TGTGCCAGCAGAGCCGGGACAGGGTCCTACGAGCAGTACTTC. The chain is built from TRBV6-6 and TRBJ2-7; 9 nucleotides line up with TRBD1. The trim removed 6 bases at V and 1 base at J, leaving 4 bases unmatched. CDR3 size: 14 residues. Per germline, CDR1 MNHNY and CDR2 SVGAGI (reference sequence).

This clone has more than one count but fewer than ten. The chain carries TRBV7-9 and TRBJ1-5; D unresolved. The V gene lost 3 bases and the J gene lost 8 bases, with 8 bases spanning the gap. The V gene's germline CDR1 is SEHNR and CDR2 FQNEAQ (reference sequence). The CDR3 consists of 12 residues. The CDR3 coding sequence is TGTGCCAGCAGCTTGGATGGAGAGCCCCAGCATTTT. It encodes CASSLDGEPQHF.

The chain combines TRBV5-4 with TRBJ2-2; 9 positions match TRBD2. The V segment lost 4 bases and the J segment 6 bases; nucleotides outside the gene matches: 7. Looked up from germline, CDR1 is SGHNT and CDR2 is YYREEE (reference sequence). There are 15 residues in the CDR3. The CDR3 loop is CASSVAGAQAGELFF. DNA of the CDR3: TGTGCCAGCAGCGTAGCGGGAGCACAAGCCGGGGAGCTGTTTTTT.

This clone was picked up a small number of times. The rearrangement links TRBV4-1 to TRBJ1-1; D gene ambiguous. Per germline, CDR1 MGHRA and CDR2 YSYEKL. The CDR3 length is 15 residues. The ends were cut back, 1 base at V and 1 base at J, with 10 bases in the middle. The CDR3 region is CASSQALQRNTEAFF. The CDR3 nucleotides read TGCGCCAGCAGCCAAGCTTTACAAAGGAACACTGAAGCTTTCTTT.

The rearrangement links TRBV7-9 to TRBJ2-3, with no clear D. V was clipped by 1 base and J by 2 bases, with 7 bases between them. From germline, CDR1 is SEHNR and CDR2 FQNEAQ (reference sequence). The CDR3 is made up of 14 amino acids. CDR3 amino acids: CASSLGYPTDTQYF. The CDR3 DNA sequence: TGTGCCAGCAGCTTAGGCTACCCCACAGATACGCAGTATTTT.

The rearrangement uses TRBV6-5 and TRBJ1-4; possible D gene TRBD1, 6 bases. CDR1 is MNHEY and CDR2 is SVGAGI in the germline V gene. The germline V and J ends were trimmed by 2 bases and 8 bases, with 12 bases remaining between them. CDR3 length: 14 residues. This chain's CDR3 is CASSYTQGGEKLFF. The CDR3, as DNA: TGTGCCAGCAGTTACACACAGGGAGGGGAAAAACTGTTTTTT.

The CDR3 region has the DNA TGTGCCAGCAGCCCCTTTGAGGAGGTCTACAATGAGCAGTTCTTC. The encoded protein is CASSPFEEVYNEQFF. The gene calls are TRBV11-3 and TRBJ2-1; D may be TRBD2 (5 bases). With 5 bases removed from V and 3 bases from J, the gap between germline ends came to 14 bases. The CDR3 extends over 15 amino acids. Germline V lookup: CDR1 SGHNT, CDR2 YENEEA.

V gene TRBV16 combines with J gene TRBJ1-1; D unclear. Trimming left V 4 bases short and J 1 base short, with 4 bases between. Per germline, CDR1 KGHSY and CDR2 FQNENV. This CDR3 spans 12 amino acids. CDR3 nucleotides: TGTGCCAGCAGCCGTAGGAACACTGAAGCTTTCTTT. The encoded protein is CASSRRNTEAFF.

The gene calls are TRBV5-1 and TRBJ2-1, with TRBD2 matching 13 bases. Trimming at V came to 4 bases and at J to 4 bases, leaving 5 bases not matched to a gene. The germline V gene has CDR1 SGHRS and CDR2 YFSETQ. The CDR3 is made up of 16 amino acids. CDR3 DNA sequence: TGCGCCAGCAGCCCCGGGACTAGCGGGGCATACAATGAGCAGTTCTTC. This sequence encodes CASSPGTSGAYNEQFF.

Written as DNA, the CDR3 is TGTGCCAGCAGTACTAATACCGGGACAGGGTCCAATGAGCAGTTCTTC. This encodes CASSTNTGTGSNEQFF. This chain links TRBV6-4 with TRBJ2-1; 9 bases align to TRBD1. Trimming removed 5 bases from V and 6 bases from J; junction bases left unmatched: 11. Germline CDR1 MRHNA, CDR2 SNTAGT. The CDR3 covers 16 residues.

The chain combines TRBV25-1 with TRBJ2-3; the D is unclear. Trimming left V 2 bases short and J 7 bases short, with 4 bases between. CDR1 and CDR2 (germline): MGHDK, SYGVNS. This CDR3 has 11 amino acids. The CDR3 DNA sequence: TGTGCCAGCAGTGAACTTTATACGCAGTATTTT. As protein: CASSELYTQYF. Supplemented by reference TRBV25-1 and TRBJ2-3, the full variable domain reads EADIYQTPRYLVIGTGKKITLECSQTMGHDKMYWYQQDPGMELHLIHYSYGVNSTEKGDLSSESTVSRIRTEHFPLTLESARPSHTSQYLCASSELYTQYFGPGTRLTVL.

V usage is TRBV30 and J usage is TRBJ1-2, with 7 bases aligning to TRBD1. Germline-derived CDR1 and CDR2 are GTSNPN and SVGIG (reference sequence). V gave up 0 bases and J gave up 4 bases; unmatched junction bases: 5. The CDR3 covers 14 residues. This CDR3 is CAWSVGTESYGYTF. In DNA form, the CDR3 reads TGTGCCTGGAGTGTAGGGACAGAGTCCTATGGCTACACCTTC.

V is TRBV10-3 and J is TRBJ1-1; D is uncertain. Germline V CDR1 and CDR2: ENHRY, SYGVKD. CDR3 length: 15 residues. V was cut by 0 bases and J by 0 bases, with 8 bases left in between. CDR3 DNA sequence: TGTGCCATCAGTGAGTCGAGACTTTTGAACACTGAAGCTTTCTTT. It translates to CAISESRLLNTEAFF.

The chain uses TRBV6-6 and TRBJ2-7, with TRBD2 identical over 10 bases. The germline gives CDR1 MNHNY, CDR2 SVGAGI (reference sequence). There are 14 residues in the CDR3. The ends lost 5 bases at V and 9 bases at J; junction bases unmatched: 10. The CDR3 bases are TGTGCCAGCAGTGGAGCGGGAGGGGTATTTAGGCAGTACTTC. This codes for CASSGAGGVFRQYF.

The genes are TRBV2 and TRBJ2-2; 11 bases align to TRBD1. Per the germline V gene, CDR1 is SNHLY and CDR2 is FYNNEI. The CDR3 spans 18 residues. V gave up 6 bases and J gave up 0 bases; unmatched junction bases: 9. CDR3 residues: CASRPDRGRVPNTGELFF. CDR3 nucleotides: TGTGCCAGCAGACCGGACAGGGGGCGAGTCCCGAACACCGGGGAGCTGTTTTTT.

The chain recombines TRBV10-2 with TRBJ1-6; D call uncertain. CDR1 and CDR2 (germline): WSHSY, SAAADI. V lost 3 bases and J 0 bases, leaving 9 bases between the germline ends. The CDR3 has 16 residues. The DNA for the CDR3 is TGCGCCAGCAGTGACAGGCCAAGCTCCTATAATTCACCCCTCCACTTT. Its protein is CASSDRPSSYNSPLHF.

The chain recombines TRBV19 with TRBJ1-5; 10 bases line up with TRBD1. The V segment lost 2 bases and the J segment 7 bases; nucleotides outside the gene matches: 8. This CDR3 region has 16 residues. Germline V CDR1 and CDR2: LNHDA, SQIVND (reference sequence). CDR3 region: CASSIPGQGLGQPQHF. The CDR3 nucleotides are TGTGCCAGTAGTATACCGGGACAGGGGCTAGGACAGCCCCAGCATTTT.

The V gene is TRBV5-6, the J gene TRBJ2-1; tentatively, D is TRBD1 (6 bases). Germline-derived CDR1 and CDR2 are SGHDT and YYEEEE. V shed 2 bases and J shed 9 bases, with 9 bases lying between them. CDR3 length: 12 residues. The CDR3 bases are TGTGCCAGCAGCTTAACAGGGCGTGAGCAGTTCTTC. Translated, it gives CASSLTGREQFF.

V is TRBV30 and J is TRBJ2-1; 9 bases are a match to TRBD2. The length of the CDR3 is 16 residues. Germline V gene sequence: CDR1 GTSNPN, CDR2 SVGIG (reference sequence). V shed 3 bases, J shed 4 bases, and the junction held 10 bases outside the gene matches. The CDR3 DNA reads as TGTGCCTGGAGGAAACCGCTAGCGGGACCGTACAATGAGCAGTTCTTC. This gives the protein CAWRKPLAGPYNEQFF.

This clone came up once. This chain joins TRBV2 and TRBJ2-3; 7 bases are shared with TRBD2. Trimming cost V 4 bases and J 2 bases; bases outside gene matches: 6. Looked up from germline, CDR1 is SNHLY and CDR2 is FYNNEI. This CDR3 has 15 residues. CDR3 in amino acids: CASSAMGGITDTQYF. CDR3 nucleotide sequence: TGTGCCAGCAGTGCCATGGGAGGGATCACAGATACGCAGTATTTT.

This chain connects TRBV2 to TRBJ2-1; 11 bases align to TRBD2. Germline V gene lookup returns CDR1 SNHLY and CDR2 FYNNEI. The CDR3 runs to 14 residues. J lost 6 bases, V lost 6 bases, and 4 bases had no gene match. CDR3 sequence: CASRSLAGVNEQFF. The CDR3 DNA reads TGTGCCAGCAGGTCACTAGCGGGAGTCAATGAGCAGTTCTTC.